Listed here are 20 T cell receptor beta chains from one sample, sequenced in a study of regulatory T cells in long-lasting Graves disease. Indicated time point: persistent/refractory GD, antithyroid drugs over 5 years with positive TRAb. Making the TCR library involved RNA that had been extracted from PBMCs. Arm-PCR with iRepertoire HTBI primers amplified the CDR3 regions for these TCR beta libraries. MiXCR, run by TCRdb on the multiplex PCR reads, gives a single entry per CDR3 protein. Of 400,000 or so distinct CDR3 sequences in the sample, less than 25% were seen once. Sequenced material: peripheral blood mononuclear cells (PBMCs), taken when the disease was refractory, from a patient treated with antithyroid drugs. The receptor source for this set is a female donor with Graves disease.

The V call is TRBV5-1, the J call TRBJ1-2, with a tentative D call TRBD1 (6 bases). There are 15 residues in the CDR3. V lost 1 base to trimming and J lost 0 bases, with 10 bases between them. Germline V gene sequence: CDR1 SGHRS, CDR2 YFSETQ. CDR3 nucleotide sequence: TGCGCCAGCAGCTTGTCGTGGGGGCCTAACTATGGCTACACCTTC. It is translated as CASSLSWGPNYGYTF.

The V gene is TRBV20-1, the J gene TRBJ1-2, with D tentatively TRBD1 (5 bases). The CDR3 is made up of 14 amino acids. Germline V CDR1 and CDR2: DFQATT, SNEGSKA (reference sequence). Trimming cost V 0 bases and J 4 bases, with 12 bases left between them. Here the CDR3 reads CSARDSREVYGYTF. The CDR3 DNA sequence: TGCAGTGCTAGAGATTCCAGGGAGGTCTATGGCTACACCTTC.

J is TRBJ1-2 and V is TRBV29-1; D gene uncertain. The CDR3 is made up of 13 amino acids. Trimming removed 1 base from V and 7 bases from J, with 13 bases in between. Germline V gene sequence: CDR1 SQVTM, CDR2 ANQGSEA. The CDR3 nucleotides read TGCAGCGTTGAAGTAGTAGGGATGGGTGGCTACACCTTC. Protein sequence: CSVEVVGMGGYTF.

V is TRBV6-5 and J is TRBJ2-7, with a possible D match to TRBD2 (6 bases). This CDR3 is built from 13 residues. With 2 bases removed from V and 6 bases from J, the gap between germline ends came to 11 bases. Germline values: CDR1 MNHEY, CDR2 SVGAGI. As DNA, the CDR3 is TGTGCCAGCAGTTACGATTGGGGAGGCGAGCAGTACTTC. Protein product: CASSYDWGGEQYF.

The chain carries TRBV5-4 and TRBJ2-2, with D perhaps assigned TRBD1 or TRBD2 (5 bases each). The CDR3 has 15 amino acids. V gave up 1 base and J gave up 3 bases, with 10 bases separating them. The germline V gene encodes CDR1 SGHNT and CDR2 YYREEE (reference sequence). CDR3 bases: TGTGCCAGCAGCTTGAGCATGGGGGACACCGGGGAGCTGTTTTTT. Amino acids: CASSLSMGDTGELFF. The variable domain in full, completed from reference TRBV5-4 and TRBJ2-2, reads ETGVTQSPTHLIKTRGQQVTLRCSSQSGHNTVSWYQQALGQGPQFIFQYYREEENGRGNFPPRFSGLQFPNYSSELNVNALELDDSALYLCASSLSMGDTGELFFGEGSRLTVL.

The chain is built from TRBV20-1 and TRBJ2-1, with no clear D. This CDR3 spans 18 amino acids. V shed 5 bases and J shed 5 bases, with 28 bases lying between them. From germline, CDR1 is DFQATT and CDR2 SNEGSKA (reference sequence). This CDR3 is CSARIQTRRGVADNEQFF. The CDR3 DNA reads TGCAGTGCTCGGATCCAAACTCGAAGAGGCGTGGCGGACAATGAGCAGTTCTTC.

This clonotype was seen a handful of times. A read error may be the cause here, since a much bigger clone is one base away. The chain has TRBV2 and TRBJ2-5; 9 nucleotides match TRBD2. Germline loops: CDR1 SNHLY, CDR2 FYNNEI. This CDR3 has 13 residues. V lost 8 bases to trimming and J lost 7 bases; unmatched junction nucleotides: 8. Here the CDR3 reads CASWGLAGGTQYF. For the CDR3, the DNA is TGTGCCAGCTGGGGACTAGCCGGGGGGACCCAGTACTTC. The entire variable domain, with the rest obtained from reference TRBV2 and TRBJ2-5, is as follows: EPEVTQTPSHQVTQMGQEVILRCVPISNHLYFYWYRQILGQKVEFLVSFYNNEISEKSEIFDDQFSVERPDGSNFTLKIRSTKLEDSAMYFCASWGLAGGTQYFGPGTRLLVL.

This clonotype was picked up a small number of times. The V gene is TRBV19, the J gene TRBJ1-1; the D is unclear. Between the trimmed V and J ends, which lost 6 bases and 3 bases, there was a span of 11 bases. The CDR3 has 13 residues. Per germline, CDR1 LNHDA and CDR2 SQIVND (reference sequence). Here the CDR3 reads CASRAGLHTEAFF. Written as DNA, the CDR3 is TGTGCCAGTAGAGCAGGTCTTCACACTGAAGCTTTCTTT.

This clonotype was observed a handful of times. The gene calls are TRBV27 and TRBJ1-2; the D is unclear. V was clipped by 5 bases and J by 2 bases, with 15 bases between them. The CDR3 sequence is 15 residues long. Germline V lookup: CDR1 MNHEY, CDR2 SMNVEV (reference sequence). CDR3 sequence: CASSPSTTVNYGYTF. In DNA, the CDR3 is TGTGCCAGCAGTCCCTCTACGACTGTCAACTATGGCTACACCTTC.

This clonotype was found a few times. J is TRBJ2-4 and V is TRBV19; D tentatively fits TRBD1 or TRBD2 (6 bases each). Germline values: CDR1 LNHDA, CDR2 SQIVND (reference sequence). Trimming removed 10 bases at V and 3 bases at J, with 16 bases between. This CDR3 region has 14 residues. In nucleotides, the CDR3 is TGTGCCACGGTGGGGGGCGCGAGCAAAAACATTCAGTACTTC. It yields the protein CATVGGASKNIQYF.

This chain links TRBV6-1 with TRBJ2-5; D perhaps matches TRBD2 (5 bases). The CDR3 totals 13 residues. CDR1 is MNHNS, CDR2 SASEGT, per germline. Trimming took 6 bases from V and 5 from J, leaving 13 bases between them. The CDR3 protein is CASRDLAGETQYF. CDR3 nucleotide sequence: TGTGCCAGCAGGGACTTAGCCGGTGAGACCCAGTACTTC.

V and J are TRBV12-3 or TRBV12-4 and TRBJ2-5; a weak D match, TRBD1 (6 bases). V was cut by 8 bases and J by 4 bases, with 14 bases left in between. The CDR3 spans 13 residues. The CDR3: CASGTPGVETQYF. The CDR3 bases are TGTGCCAGCGGAACACCAGGGGTAGAGACCCAGTACTTC.

This clonotype appeared many times. This chain connects TRBV12-3 or TRBV12-4 to TRBJ2-7, with TRBD2 identical over 8 bases. This CDR3 region has 16 residues. Trimming at V came to 6 bases and at J to 7 bases, leaving 17 bases not matched to a gene. CDR3 amino acids: CASSPHRGGPAGEQYF. CDR3 DNA sequence: TGTGCCAGCAGCCCCCACCGGGGGGGCCCGGCGGGGGAGCAGTACTTC.

The chain has TRBV12-3 or TRBV12-4 and TRBJ2-6; D unresolved. The CDR3 is made up of 13 amino acids. V was pared by 8 bases and J by 2 bases, with 7 bases between. CDR3 nucleotide sequence: TGTGCCAGCGGGGTAACTGGGGCCAACGTCCTGACTTTC. Its translation is CASGVTGANVLTF.

This clonotype occurred many times. The V call is TRBV27, the J call TRBJ1-2; D is unresolved. The germline gives CDR1 MNHEY, CDR2 SMNVEV (reference sequence). The CDR3 totals 14 residues. With 6 bases removed from V and 6 bases from J, the gap between germline ends came to 17 bases. CDR3: CASSPNPPGNGYTF. The CDR3 DNA is TGTGCCAGCAGCCCTAACCCCCCGGGAAATGGCTACACCTTC.

This clonotype was seen ten or more times. V gene TRBV6-1 combines with J gene TRBJ1-1, with 7 bases aligning to TRBD1. The CDR3 consists of 14 residues. V lost 8 bases to trimming and J lost 4 bases; unmatched junction nucleotides: 10. Germline-derived CDR1 and CDR2 are MNHNS and SASEGT. CDR3 DNA: TGTGCCAGCGGCACAGGGGTTTACCGCACTGAAGCTTTCTTT. It specifies CASGTGVYRTEAFF.

This chain links TRBV6-2 or TRBV6-3 with TRBJ2-1; 7 nucleotides align to TRBD2. V gave up 2 bases and J gave up 5 bases; unmatched junction bases: 6. Germline V CDR1 and CDR2: MNHEY, SVGEGT. The CDR3 loop spans 15 amino acids. The CDR3, as DNA: TGTGCCAGCAGTTACGCCGGACTAGAAAACAATGAGCAGTTCTTC. Translated, it gives CASSYAGLENNEQFF.

This clonotype occurred many times. The V call is TRBV5-1, the J call TRBJ1-5; no firm D call. The V and J ends lost 1 base and 5 bases respectively, with 7 bases between them. This CDR3 spans 13 amino acids. Germline values: CDR1 SGHRS, CDR2 YFSETQ. CDR3 bases: TGCGCCAGCAGCTTGTCGGCGGATCAGCCCCAGCATTTT. Translated, it gives CASSLSADQPQHF.

This clonotype came up many times. This chain connects TRBV15 to TRBJ1-5; TRBD1 matches at 7 bases. CDR1 and CDR2 from the germline V gene are LNHNV and YYDKDF (reference sequence). J was trimmed by 6 bases and V by 0 bases; bases with no gene match: 5. This CDR3 region has 15 residues. The CDR3: CATSRDPTGFQPQHF. The CDR3 region has the DNA TGTGCCACCAGCAGAGATCCGACAGGGTTTCAGCCCCAGCATTTT.

The chain links TRBV7-2 to TRBJ2-7, with D possibly matching TRBD2 (6 bases). V shed 5 bases and J shed 3 bases, with 17 bases lying between them. Germline CDR1 SGHTA, CDR2 FQGNSA. The CDR3 runs 15 residues. As DNA, the CDR3 is TGTGCCAGCAGCCGAAATAGCGGTTCTCGCTACGAGCAGTACTTC. Translating gives CASSRNSGSRYEQYF.